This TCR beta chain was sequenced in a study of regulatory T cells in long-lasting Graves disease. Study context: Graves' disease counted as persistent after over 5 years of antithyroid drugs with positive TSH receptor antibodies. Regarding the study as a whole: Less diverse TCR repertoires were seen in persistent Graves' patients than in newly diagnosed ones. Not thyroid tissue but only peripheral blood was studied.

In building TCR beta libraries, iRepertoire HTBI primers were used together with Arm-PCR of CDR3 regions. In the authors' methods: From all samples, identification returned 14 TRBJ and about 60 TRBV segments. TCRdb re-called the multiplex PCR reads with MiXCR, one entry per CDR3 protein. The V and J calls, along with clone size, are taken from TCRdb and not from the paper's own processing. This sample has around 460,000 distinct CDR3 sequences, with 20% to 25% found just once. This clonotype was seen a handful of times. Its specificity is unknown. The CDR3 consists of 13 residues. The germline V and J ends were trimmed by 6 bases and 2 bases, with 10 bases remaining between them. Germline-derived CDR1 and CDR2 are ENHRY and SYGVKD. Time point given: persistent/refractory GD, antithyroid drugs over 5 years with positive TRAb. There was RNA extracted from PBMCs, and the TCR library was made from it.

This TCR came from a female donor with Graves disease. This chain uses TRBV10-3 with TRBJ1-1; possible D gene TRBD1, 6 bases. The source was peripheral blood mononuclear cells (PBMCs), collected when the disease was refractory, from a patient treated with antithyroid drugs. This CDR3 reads CAIRGGANTEAFF. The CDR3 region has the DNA TGTGCCATCAGGGGGGGGGCAAACACTGAAGCTTTCTTT.